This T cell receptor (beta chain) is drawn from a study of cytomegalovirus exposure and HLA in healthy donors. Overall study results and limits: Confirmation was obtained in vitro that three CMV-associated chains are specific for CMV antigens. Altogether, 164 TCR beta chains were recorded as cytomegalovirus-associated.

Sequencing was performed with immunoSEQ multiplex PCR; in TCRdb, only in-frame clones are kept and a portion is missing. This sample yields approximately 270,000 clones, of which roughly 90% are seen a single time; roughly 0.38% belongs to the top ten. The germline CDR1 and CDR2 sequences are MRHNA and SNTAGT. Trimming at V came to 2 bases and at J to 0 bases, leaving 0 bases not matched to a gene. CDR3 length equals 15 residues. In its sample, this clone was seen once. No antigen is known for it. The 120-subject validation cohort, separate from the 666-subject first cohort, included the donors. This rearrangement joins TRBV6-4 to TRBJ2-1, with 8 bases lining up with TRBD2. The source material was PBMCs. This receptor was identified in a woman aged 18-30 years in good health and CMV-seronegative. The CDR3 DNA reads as TGTGCCAGCAGTGACCGGGGGGGCTCCTACAATGAGCAGTTCTTC. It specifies CASSDRGGSYNEQFF.